Listed below are T cell receptor beta chains from one sample, sequenced in a study of tumor-infiltrating lymphocytes in oesophageal squamous cell carcinoma. TCRdb passed the PCR reads through MiXCR, listing each CDR3 protein once. The table lists around 13,000 distinct CDR3 sequences, roughly 60% of them singletons. Source material: esophageal tumor tissue. Source of these receptors: a female donor with esophageal squamous cell carcinoma. Both conserved end residues are part of each CDR3. A D gene is named only where the DNA matches it firmly. Some rows have no size entry. The others give once, few or many, or a class for an expanded clone.

.,TRBJ2-1,TRBV7-1,TRBD2,CATREGRGAGYNEQFF,TGTGCCACTCGAGAGGGGCGGGGGGCGGGCTACAATGAGCAGTTCTTC
.,TRBJ2-2,TRBV5-1,.,CASSLRLEGELFF,TGCGCCAGCAGCCTAAGACTAGAGGGGGAGCTGTTTTTT
once,TRBJ2-5,TRBV6-4,TRBD2,CASRSGSGGRKTQYF,TGTGCCAGCAGGTCGGGTAGCGGGGGGAGGAAGACCCAGTACTTC
.,TRBJ2-1,TRBV6-6,.,CASLGGNEQFF,TGTGCCAGCCTTGGGGGGAATGAGCAGTTCTTC
.,TRBJ2-1,TRBV11-3,.,CASSLNRGGTYNEQFF,TGTGCCAGCAGCTTAAACAGGGGAGGCACCTACAATGAGCAGTTCTTC
few,TRBJ2-7,TRBV7-2,.,CASSLQDGLYEQYF,TGTGCCAGCAGCTTACAAGACGGACTCTACGAGCAGTACTTC
few,TRBJ1-1,TRBV11-2,.,CASSFVNTEAFF,TGTGCCAGCAGCTTTGTGAACACTGAAGCTTTCTTT
.,TRBJ1-6,TRBV10-3,.,CAISERGGTPLHF,TGTGCCATCAGTGAACGCGGGGGGACACCCCTCCACTTT
.,TRBJ2-1,TRBV10-1,.,CASSESTGSLDNEQFF,TGCGCCAGCAGTGAGTCAACCGGGAGTCTGGACAATGAGCAGTTCTTC
.,TRBJ2-1,TRBV7-4,TRBD1,CASSPGTGRNDEQFF,TGTGCCAGCAGCCCCGGGACAGGCCGTAACGATGAGCAGTTCTTC
few,TRBJ1-5,TRBV28,.,CASSPRVGKKGNQPQHF,TGTGCCAGCAGCCCGCGAGTTGGAAAAAAGGGCAATCAGCCCCAGCATTTT
.,TRBJ2-1,TRBV7-6,.,CASSLALESEQFF,TGTGCCAGCAGCTTAGCTTTGGAATCTGAGCAGTTCTTC
.,TRBJ2-5,TRBV6-1,.,CASSQWANQLQETQYF,TGTGCCAGCAGTCAATGGGCGAACCAGCTCCAAGAGACCCAGTACTTC
.,TRBJ2-5,TRBV7-2,TRBD2,CASMLNSGRETQYF,TGTGCCAGCATGCTTAATAGCGGGAGAGAGACCCAGTACTTC
.,TRBJ2-3,TRBV7-6,TRBD1,CASSLVVRGDTQYF,TGTGCCAGCAGCTTAGTTGTCAGGGGGGATACGCAGTATTTT
.,TRBJ1-1,TRBV19,TRBD1,CASTSPDRGLGEAFF,TGTGCCAGTACCTCCCCGGACAGGGGGCTCGGGGAAGCTTTCTTT
.,TRBJ2-7,TRBV19,.,CASNPGVYSYEQYF,TGTGCCAGTAATCCCGGCGTCTACTCCTACGAGCAGTACTTC
.,TRBJ1-5,TRBV12-3/TRBV12-4,.,CASRLRGPQHF,TGTGCCAGCAGGCTGAGGGGGCCCCAGCATTTT
many,TRBJ1-5,TRBV28,.,CASSRQVSSGQPQHF,TGTGCCAGCAGTAGACAGGTCTCGTCGGGTCAGCCCCAGCATTTT
.,TRBJ2-1,TRBV12-3/TRBV12-4,.,CASSSYYEQFF,TGTGCCAGCAGTTCCTACTACGAGCAGTTCTTC
.,TRBJ2-1,TRBV5-1,.,CASSLALGSYNEQFF,TGCGCCAGCAGCTTAGCCCTCGGCTCCTACAATGAGCAGTTCTTC
.,TRBJ2-7,TRBV5-1,.,CASSQNYEQYF,TGCGCCAGCAGCCAAAATTACGAGCAGTACTTC
many,TRBJ2-5,TRBV11-1,.,CASSLGGARETQYF,TGTGCCAGCAGCTTAGGTGGGGCACGGGAGACCCAGTACTTC
.,TRBJ2-7,TRBV7-8,.,CASSLQAGRGNGGQYF,TGTGCCAGCAGCTTACAAGCCGGCAGGGGCAATGGTGGGCAGTACTTC
.,TRBJ2-7,TRBV7-6,.,CASIQGGVSAEQYF,TGTGCCAGCATCCAAGGGGGGGTGAGTGCCGAGCAGTACTTC